This T cell receptor beta chain was captured in a study of neurological immune-mediated disorders. The study's findings and limits: There was no clinical or MRI feature that showed an association with the multiple sclerosis repertoire cluster. HTLV-1-associated myelopathy had the most TCR clonal expansion, whereas multiple sclerosis had the least (lower than in healthy controls).

Over 200 million TCR-beta sequences, together covering 15-18 subjects, were produced by every individual sequencing run that was carried out. TCRdb recomputed calls from the 5' RACE reads with MiXCR, one row per CDR3 protein. The data show around 69,000 distinct CDR3 sequences, 3.4% seen once. Comments on this clonotype: The antigen remains undetermined.

The source material was PBMCs. This clonotype was sampled from a man aged 40-55 years with multiple sclerosis.

Here the CDR3 reads CASSEGQRGAFF. The CDR3 nucleotides read TGTGCCAGCAGTGAGGGACAGCGGGGGGCTTTCTTT. This chain connects TRBV12-3 or TRBV12-4 to TRBJ1-1, with 7 bases lining up with TRBD1. The CDR3 runs to 12 residues. V trimming: 5 bases; J trimming: 11 bases; junction bases outside the gene matches: 8.